This T cell receptor beta chain was sequenced in a study of shared clonotypes between healthy human individuals. Study details: Per-donor plates numbered three CD4 naive, three CD4 memory, two CD8 naive and one CD8 memory. Study outcomes and limitations: Only blood samples were collected, and tissue repertoires likely differ.

Naive CD8 cells lacked CD45RO and underwent positive selection for CCR7, leaving out terminally differentiated effector memory CD45RA+ cells. Sequencing was performed with immunoSEQ multiplex PCR; in TCRdb, only in-frame clones are kept and a portion is missing. The sample lists about 2 million clones, approximately 94% occurring once. The ends were cut back, 1 base at V and 7 bases at J, with 8 bases in the middle. Germline lookup yields CDR1 MNHEY and CDR2 SVGAGI. The CDR3 is made up of 14 amino acids. Note on this clone: Its matching antigen is unknown.

The rearrangement links TRBV6-5 to TRBJ1-6; D is unclear. The sample consisted of naive CD8+ T cells sorted from blood. This TCR was sampled from a man aged 18 to 29 in good health. The CDR3 sequence: CASSYFRGNSPLHF. The CDR3 DNA reads TGTGCCAGCAGTTACTTTAGAGGGAATTCACCCCTCCACTTT.